This T cell receptor beta chain was sequenced in a study of shared clonotypes between healthy human individuals. Original methodology: Owing to the provision of junction-only sequences devoid of quality scores by immunoSEQ, filtering differed. TCRdb's table, derived via immunoSEQ multiplex PCR, lists solely in-frame clones and lacks some. V, J and clone size reflect that table, while D and trimming were determined from the DNA. Seen here are about 460,000 clones, approximately 80% observed once, and the top ten hold about 11%. CDR3 length: 14 amino acids. The V end was cut by 6 bases, the J end by 6 bases, with 17 bases between. Looked up from germline, CDR1 is SGHTA and CDR2 is FQGNSA.

The sequenced sample was PBMCs. The sequence derives from a woman aged 40 to 49 in good health. Some clones in this sample may be carry-over from other donors' samples. This chain joins TRBV7-2 and TRBJ1-2; possible D gene TRBD1, 5 bases. The DNA of the CDR3 is TGTGCCAGCAGTTTTCTTCGGGGGAGCGATGGCTACACCTTC. Protein sequence: CASSFLRGSDGYTF.